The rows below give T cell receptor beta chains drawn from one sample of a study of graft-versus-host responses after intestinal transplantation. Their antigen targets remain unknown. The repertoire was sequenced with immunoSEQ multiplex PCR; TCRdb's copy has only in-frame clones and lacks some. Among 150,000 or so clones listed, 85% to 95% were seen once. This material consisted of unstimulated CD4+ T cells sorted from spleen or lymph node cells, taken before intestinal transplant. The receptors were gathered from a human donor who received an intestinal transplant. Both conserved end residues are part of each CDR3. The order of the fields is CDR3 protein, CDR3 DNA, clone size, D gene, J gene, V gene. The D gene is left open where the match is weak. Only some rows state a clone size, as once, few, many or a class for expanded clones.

CDR3: CASSTLSTDTQYF; DNA: TGTGCCAGCAGCACCCTTAGCACAGATACGCAGTATTTT; size: NA; D: NA; J: TRBJ2-3; V: TRBV7-9
CDR3: CASSQDRAYNSPLHF; DNA: TGTGCCAGCTCACAGGACAGGGCTTATAATTCACCCCTCCACTTT; size: NA; D: TRBD1; J: TRBJ1-6; V: TRBV18
CDR3: CASSSQTGLYEQYF; DNA: TGTGCCAGCAGTTCGCAGACAGGGTTATACGAGCAGTACTTC; size: once; D: TRBD1; J: TRBJ2-7; V: TRBV28
CDR3: CASSLPQEAEQYF; DNA: TGCGCCAGCAGCTTGCCCCAGGAGGCCGAGCAGTACTTC; size: NA; D: NA; J: TRBJ2-7; V: TRBV5-1
CDR3: CASSLDSGQGQETQYF; DNA: TGTGCCAGCAGCTTAGATTCCGGACAGGGCCAAGAGACCCAGTACTTC; size: NA; D: TRBD1; J: TRBJ2-5; V: TRBV11-3
CDR3: CASSYLRRNTEAFF; DNA: TGTGCCAGCAGTTACTTGAGGAGGAACACTGAAGCTTTCTTT; size: NA; D: NA; J: TRBJ1-1; V: TRBV6-6
CDR3: CASSLGLGSYEQYF; DNA: TGCGCCAGCAGCTTGGGCTTAGGATCCTACGAGCAGTACTTC; size: once; D: NA; J: TRBJ2-7; V: TRBV5-1
CDR3: CASSASGPYEQYF; DNA: TGTGCCAGCAGCGCGAGCGGCCCCTACGAGCAGTACTTC; size: NA; D: NA; J: TRBJ2-7; V: TRBV7-9
CDR3: CAWAGQGNTEAFF; DNA: TGTGCCTGGGCCGGACAGGGGAACACTGAAGCTTTCTTT; size: NA; D: TRBD1; J: TRBJ1-1; V: TRBV30
CDR3: CASSLLTSASYEQYF; DNA: TGTGCCAGCAGCTTACTGACTAGCGCCTCCTACGAGCAGTACTTC; size: NA; D: TRBD2; J: TRBJ2-7; V: TRBV5-6